This TCR beta chain was profiled in a study of T cell responses to AZD1222 COVID-19 vaccine. Study-wide points: Donors were chiefly white British, with a greater number of females, and clonal diversity was perhaps underestimated.

Comment on this clone: Antigen specificity is unknown. Other DNA sequences in this sample translate to the same CDR3.

Trimming took 2 bases from V and 2 from J, leaving 6 bases between them. This CDR3 spans 13 amino acids. Germline CDR1 reads KGHSH; CDR2 reads LQKENI. Sequencing was performed with immunoSEQ multiplex PCR; in TCRdb, only in-frame clones are kept and a portion is missing. The table lists more than 100,000 clones, 92% of them singletons. The chain is built from TRBV18 and TRBJ1-1; D ambiguous. This clonotype was obtained from an adult in good health. The sequences come from peripheral blood, collected on day 0 of AZD1222 vaccination. CDR3 protein: CASSPGENTEAFF. The CDR3 DNA reads TGTGCCAGCTCACCAGGGGAAAACACTGAAGCTTTCTTT.